These 5 T cell receptor beta chains share one sample of origin, sequenced in a study of cytomegalovirus exposure and HLA in healthy donors. It was with 60 Vbeta and 13 Jbeta primers that the PCR ran. Only in-frame clones appear in the TCRdb table, and some are missing; sequencing was by immunoSEQ multiplex PCR. In the table there are about 200,000 clones, over 75% of which are singletons. Source material: PBMCs. The receptors were gathered from a man aged 18 to 35 in good health and CMV-seronegative.

V is TRBV4-3 and J is TRBJ2-3; 11 nucleotides line up with TRBD2. V lost 4 bases and J lost 4; bases outside the gene matches: 1. CDR3 length equals 14 residues. Germline CDR1 is LGHNA and CDR2 is YSLEER. CDR3 in amino acids: CASSLGLAADTQYF. The CDR3 DNA follows: TGCGCCAGCAGCCTGGGACTAGCGGCAGATACGCAGTATTTT.

J is TRBJ2-1 and V is TRBV5-1; D possibly corresponds to TRBD1 (6 bases). CDR3 length: 15 residues. V lost 0 bases and J 6 bases, leaving 13 bases between the germline ends. Germline V gives CDR1 SGHRS, CDR2 YFSETQ. The CDR3 sequence is CASSLAPGAINEQFF. Here the CDR3 DNA reads TGCGCCAGCAGCTTGGCCCCAGGGGCTATCAATGAGCAGTTCTTC.

The genes are TRBV7-6 and TRBJ1-1; 7 nucleotides match TRBD1. Trimming cost V 6 bases and J 0 bases; bases outside gene matches: 7. Germline V gene sequence: CDR1 SGHVS, CDR2 FNYEAQ. The CDR3 is made up of 15 amino acids. In nucleotides, the CDR3 is TGTGCCAGCAGTTCCGACAGGGTATTGAACACTGAAGCTTTCTTT. It yields the protein CASSSDRVLNTEAFF.

The chain couples TRBV28 to TRBJ1-5; D might be TRBD1 (5 bases). The V end was cut by 5 bases, the J end by 4 bases, with 9 bases between. There are 13 residues in the CDR3. Germline CDR1 and CDR2: MDHEN and SYDVKM. CDR3 nucleotides: TGTGCCAGCAGTCCTCACAGGAATCAGCCCCAGCATTTT. It codes for CASSPHRNQPQHF. Full variable domain (outside the CDR3, taken from reference TRBV28 and TRBJ1-5): DVKVTQSSRYLVKRTGEKVFLECVQDMDHENMFWYRQDPGLGLRLIYFSYDVKMKEKGDIPEGYSVSREKKERFSLILESASTNQTSMYLCASSPHRNQPQHFGDGTRLSIL.

In its sample, this clone was seen a few times. The chain employs TRBV19 and TRBJ2-3; 9 nucleotides line up with TRBD1. Germline V gene sequence: CDR1 LNHDA, CDR2 SQIVND (reference sequence). J lost 8 bases, V lost 5 bases, and 8 bases had no gene match. The CDR3 consists of 14 residues. The CDR3 sequence is CASSPLDRGGTQYF. In DNA form, the CDR3 reads TGTGCCAGTAGTCCCTTGGACAGGGGAGGTACGCAGTATTTT.